This paragraph covers one T cell receptor (beta chain) sequence. What it binds is not known. TCRdb called the RT-PCR reads again in MiXCR, with one record for every CDR3 protein. This table has about 780,000 distinct CDR3 sequences, around 18% appearing once. The source of the sample is a study of response to subunit inactivated influenza vaccine. Broader study findings: T cells newly recruited by each seasonal influenza vaccination are few, the authors suggested.

This CDR3 has 14 residues. Germline loops: CDR1 LNHDA, CDR2 SQIVND (reference sequence). V lost 6 bases and J lost 0, with 10 bases in between. V gene TRBV19 combines with J gene TRBJ2-3; TRBD2 is a possible D gene (6 bases). This TCR came from a man aged 45 to 65 who received an inactivated influenza vaccine. Sequenced here: PBMCs from blood, sampled 5 days after vaccination. For the CDR3, the DNA is TGTGCCAGTAGACCGGACTACAGCACAGATACGCAGTATTTT. This gives the protein CASRPDYSTDTQYF.